This T cell receptor beta chain was obtained from a study of OX40 agonist ivuxolimab in advanced cancers. Turning to the study itself: Partial responses were achieved by three patients, of whom one had hepatocellular carcinoma and two had cutaneous melanoma.

Trimming took 0 bases from V and 0 from J, leaving 7 bases between them. This CDR3 contains 14 residues. Of note for this clone: As yet, its antigen is unknown.

The sampling schedule covered blood at baseline, cycle 4 day 1, and cycle 7 day 1. This table comes from immunoSEQ multiplex PCR, and its TCRdb copy is limited to in-frame clones, with some not included. Among 52,000 or so clones listed, around 82% were seen once. Study-level findings and limits: The average count of expanded clones was higher among CD8+ T cells than among CD4+. The 0.1-3.0 mg/kg partial responders had among the lowest clonal expansion.

The receptor comes from an adult with an advanced solid tumor such as melanoma, head and neck, liver or kidney cancer. V and J are TRBV5-3 and TRBJ2-7; D not resolved. TRBV5-3 is flagged as an ORF with uncertain function. The source was CD4+ or CD8+ T cells sorted from blood, collected in a trial of the OX40 agonist ivuxolimab. The CDR3 DNA reads as TGTGCCAGAAGCTTGGTGTCTAGCTCCTACGAGCAGTACTTC. This translates into CARSLVSSSYEQYF.